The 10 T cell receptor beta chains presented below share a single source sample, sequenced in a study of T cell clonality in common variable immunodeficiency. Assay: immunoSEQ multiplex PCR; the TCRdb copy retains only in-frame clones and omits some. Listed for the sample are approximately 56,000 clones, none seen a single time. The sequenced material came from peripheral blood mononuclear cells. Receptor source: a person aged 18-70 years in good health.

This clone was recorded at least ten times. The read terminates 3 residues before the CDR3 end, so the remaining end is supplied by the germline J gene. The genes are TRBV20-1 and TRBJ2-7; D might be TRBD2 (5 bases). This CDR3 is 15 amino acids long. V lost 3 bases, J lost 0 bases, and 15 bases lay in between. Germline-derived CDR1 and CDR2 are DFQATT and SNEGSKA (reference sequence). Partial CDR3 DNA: TGCAGTGCTAGGGAGTCTAGCCGAAGCTCCTACGAG. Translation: CSARESSRSSYE. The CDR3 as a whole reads CSARESSRSSYEQYF.

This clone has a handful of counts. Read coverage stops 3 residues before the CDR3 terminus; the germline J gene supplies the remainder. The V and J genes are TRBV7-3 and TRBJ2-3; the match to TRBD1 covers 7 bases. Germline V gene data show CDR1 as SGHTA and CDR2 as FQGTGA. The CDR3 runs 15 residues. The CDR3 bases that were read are TGTGCCAGCAGCCCCTCGGCGCAGGGGGTGGAGACG. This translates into CASSPSAQGVET. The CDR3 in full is CASSPSAQGVETQYF.

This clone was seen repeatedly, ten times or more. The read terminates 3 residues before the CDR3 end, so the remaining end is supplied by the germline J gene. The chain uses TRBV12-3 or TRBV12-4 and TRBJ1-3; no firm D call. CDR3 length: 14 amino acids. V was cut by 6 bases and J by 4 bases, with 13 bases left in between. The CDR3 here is CASRRPPGGNTIYF. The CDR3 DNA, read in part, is TGTGCCAGCAGAAGACCCCCGGGGGGAAACACC.

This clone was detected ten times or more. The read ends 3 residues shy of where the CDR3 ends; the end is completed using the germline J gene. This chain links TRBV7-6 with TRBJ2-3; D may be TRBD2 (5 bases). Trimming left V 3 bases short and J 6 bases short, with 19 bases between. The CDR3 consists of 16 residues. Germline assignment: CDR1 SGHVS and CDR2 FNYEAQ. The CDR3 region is CASSFRTSGSPDTQYF. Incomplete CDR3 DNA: TGTGCCAGCAGCTTTAGAACTAGTGGTTCCCCCGATACG.

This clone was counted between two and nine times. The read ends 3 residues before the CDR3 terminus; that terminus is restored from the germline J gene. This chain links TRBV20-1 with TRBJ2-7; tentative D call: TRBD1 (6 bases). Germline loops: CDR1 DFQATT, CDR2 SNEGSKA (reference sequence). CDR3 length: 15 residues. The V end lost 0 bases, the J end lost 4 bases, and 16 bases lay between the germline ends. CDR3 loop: CSAREDRTFIYEQYF. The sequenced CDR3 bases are TGCAGTGCTAGAGAAGACAGGACTTTTATTTACGAG.

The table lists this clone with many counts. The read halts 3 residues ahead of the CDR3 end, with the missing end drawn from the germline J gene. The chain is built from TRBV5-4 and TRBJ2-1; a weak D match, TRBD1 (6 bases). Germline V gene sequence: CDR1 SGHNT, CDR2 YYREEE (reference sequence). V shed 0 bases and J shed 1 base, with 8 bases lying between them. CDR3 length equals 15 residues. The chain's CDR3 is CASSLVTGSYNEQFF. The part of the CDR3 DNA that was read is TGTGCCAGCAGCTTGGTGACAGGTTCCTACAATGAG.

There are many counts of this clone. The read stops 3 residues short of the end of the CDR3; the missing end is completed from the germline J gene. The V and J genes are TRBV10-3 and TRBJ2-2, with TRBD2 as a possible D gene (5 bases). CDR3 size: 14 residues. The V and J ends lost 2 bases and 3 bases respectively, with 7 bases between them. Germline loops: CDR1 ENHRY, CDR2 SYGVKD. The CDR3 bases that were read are TGTGCCATCAGTGAGGTAGCGTACACCGGGGAG. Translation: CAISEVAYTGE. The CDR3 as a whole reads CAISEVAYTGELFF.

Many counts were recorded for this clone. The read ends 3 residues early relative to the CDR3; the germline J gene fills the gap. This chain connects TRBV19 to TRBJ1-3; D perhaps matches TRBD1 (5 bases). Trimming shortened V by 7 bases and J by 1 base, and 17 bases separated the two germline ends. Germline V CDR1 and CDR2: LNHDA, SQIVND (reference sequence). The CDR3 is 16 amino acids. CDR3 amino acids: CASTESTGGSGNTIYF. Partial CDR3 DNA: TGTGCCAGTACGGAGTCTACGGGGGGATCTGGAAACACC.

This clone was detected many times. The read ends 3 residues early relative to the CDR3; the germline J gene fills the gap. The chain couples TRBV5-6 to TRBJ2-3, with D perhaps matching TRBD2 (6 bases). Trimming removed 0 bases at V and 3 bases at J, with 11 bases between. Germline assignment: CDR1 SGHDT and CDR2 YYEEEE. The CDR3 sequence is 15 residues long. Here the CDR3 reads CASSLGGAGTDTQYF. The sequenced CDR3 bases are TGTGCCAGCAGCTTGGGCGGGGCGGGGACAGATACG.

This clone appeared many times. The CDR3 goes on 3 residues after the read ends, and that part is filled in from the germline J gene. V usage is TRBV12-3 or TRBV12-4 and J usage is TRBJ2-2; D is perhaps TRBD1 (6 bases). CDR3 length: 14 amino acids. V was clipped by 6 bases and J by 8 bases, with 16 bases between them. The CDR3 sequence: CASRFQGTEGELFF. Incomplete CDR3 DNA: TGTGCCAGCAGATTCCAGGGGACGGAGGGGGAG.